One and the same sample provided the 20 T cell receptor beta chains below, sequenced in a study of T cells in Graves' hyperthyroidism and ophthalmopathy. It was RNA transcripts that yielded the amplified TCR beta CDR3 regions. A first-round RT-PCR of the TCR CDR3 used the HTBI primer set. From the multiplex PCR reads, TCRdb called clonotypes with MiXCR, one entry per CDR3 protein. The profile shows hundreds of thousands of distinct CDR3 sequences, approximately 15% of them singletons. Sequences were obtained from blood. The origin of the receptors is a woman aged 45-65 years with Graves' ophthalmopathy.

This clonotype was seen repeatedly, ten times or more. The chain links TRBV20-1 to TRBJ2-7; 8 nucleotides agree with TRBD2. The CDR3 is 15 amino acids. Trimming removed 2 bases from V and 9 bases from J; junction bases left unmatched: 15. The germline V gene has CDR1 DFQATT and CDR2 SNEGSKA (reference sequence). CDR3 protein: CSARPMASGQLGQYF. CDR3 nucleotides: TGCAGTGCTAGACCCATGGCTAGCGGGCAACTTGGGCAGTACTTC.

This clonotype was picked up a small number of times. The chain couples TRBV24-1 to TRBJ2-1, with D possibly being TRBD1 (6 bases). Trimming pared 1 base from V and 6 bases from J, leaving 12 bases between. CDR3 length: 15 residues. Germline CDR1 is KGHDR and CDR2 is SFDVKD. The CDR3: CATSDLQGAPNEQFF. CDR3 in DNA: TGTGCCACCAGTGATTTACAGGGTGCCCCCAATGAGCAGTTCTTC.

In regard to this clonotype: This may stem from a read error, because a much larger clone lies one nucleotide away. CDR3 in amino acids: CASSPTGTGTDAQYF. The CDR3 region has the DNA TGTGCCAGCTCACCTACCGGGACAGGGACAGATGCGCAGTATTTT. V gene TRBV18 combines with J gene TRBJ2-3; 9 bases are a match to TRBD1. The CDR3 contains 15 residues. CDR1 KGHSH and CDR2 LQKENI come from the germline V gene.

Many counts were recorded for this clonotype. The rearrangement uses TRBV30 and TRBJ1-1; the D is unclear. Trimming left V 5 bases short and J 0 bases short, with 7 bases between. CDR1 is GTSNPN and CDR2 is SVGIG in the germline V gene (reference sequence). The CDR3 loop spans 12 amino acids. This chain's CDR3 is CAWGTVNTEAFF. The CDR3 DNA is TGTGCCTGGGGTACAGTGAACACTGAAGCTTTCTTT.

This clonotype showed up just a few times. The genes are TRBV20-1 and TRBJ2-1; 7 nucleotides line up with TRBD2. The CDR3 spans 17 residues. V lost 3 bases and J lost 3; bases outside the gene matches: 14. Per germline, CDR1 DFQATT and CDR2 SNEGSKA (reference sequence). CDR3 protein: CSASGRLAGVDYNEQFF. The CDR3 bases are TGCAGTGCTAGTGGGAGGTTGGCGGGAGTGGACTACAATGAGCAGTTCTTC.

This clonotype was found many times. The genes are TRBV7-8 and TRBJ2-2; D gene ambiguous. The V gene lost 3 bases and the J gene lost 4 bases, with 12 bases spanning the gap. The germline CDR1 and CDR2 sequences are SGHVS and FQNEAQ. There are 15 residues in the CDR3. The CDR3 reads CASSFIFSGTGELFF. In DNA, the CDR3 is TGTGCCAGCAGCTTCATCTTTAGTGGCACCGGGGAGCTGTTTTTT.

This clonotype has only a few counts. This sequence joins TRBV7-2 and TRBJ1-5; D unresolved. Trimming left V 5 bases short and J 4 bases short, with 9 bases between. Looked up from germline, CDR1 is SGHTA and CDR2 is FQGNSA. CDR3 size: 13 residues. This chain's CDR3 is CASSIGRNQPQHF. CDR3 in DNA: TGTGCCAGCAGCATCGGGAGAAATCAGCCCCAGCATTTT.

This clonotype was observed a handful of times. V and J are TRBV7-9 and TRBJ1-6; D is unresolved. V dropped 7 bases and J dropped 6 bases, with 13 bases sitting between them. This CDR3 has 14 amino acids. The germline V gene encodes CDR1 SEHNR and CDR2 FQNEAQ (reference sequence). The CDR3 DNA follows: TGTGCCAGCACCCTGGACGTCCCTAATTCACCCCTCCACTTT. Translated, it gives CASTLDVPNSPLHF.

A remark on this clonotype: One base away lies a much larger clone, so this may be a sequencing read error. The chain combines TRBV7-6 with TRBJ2-1; either TRBD1 or TRBD2 may fit D (6 bases each). Germline loops: CDR1 SGHVS, CDR2 FNYEAQ. This CDR3 contains 17 residues. The CDR3 sequence is CASGLKGGVGTYNEQFF. The CDR3 coding sequence is TGTGCCAGCGGCTTAAAGGGGGGAGTAGGGACCTACAATGAGCAGTTCTTC. Based on the CDR3 plus reference TRBV7-6 and TRBJ2-1, the full variable domain is GAGVSQSPRYKVTKRGQDVALRCDPISGHVSLYWYRQALGQGPEFLTYFNYEAQQDKSGLPNDRFSAERPEGSISTLTIQRTEQRDSAMYRCASGLKGGVGTYNEQFFGPGTRLTVL.

This clonotype showed up many times. The CDR3 sequence is CASSYSGLAGVYNEQFF. CDR3 DNA sequence: TGTGCCAGCAGTTACTCGGGACTAGCGGGAGTCTACAATGAGCAGTTCTTC. The chain combines TRBV6-2 or TRBV6-3 with TRBJ2-1, with 14 nucleotides matching TRBD2. The J segment lost 3 bases and the V segment lost 0 bases, leaving 1 base of the junction unmatched. There are 17 residues in the CDR3. Germline V gene data show CDR1 as MNHEY and CDR2 as SVGEGT.

This clonotype was picked up many times. The rearrangement joins TRBV20-1 to TRBJ1-2; 7 positions match TRBD1. CDR1 and CDR2 (germline): DFQATT, SNEGSKA (reference sequence). V trimming: 2 bases; J trimming: 3 bases; junction bases outside the gene matches: 6. This CDR3 contains 14 residues. Here the CDR3 reads CSARPFRGDYGYTF. The DNA of the CDR3 is TGCAGTGCTAGACCCTTCAGGGGGGACTATGGCTACACCTTC.

This clonotype was seen at least ten times. The chain recombines TRBV12-3 or TRBV12-4 with TRBJ2-5, with 13 bases fitting TRBD2. V lost 5 bases to trimming and J lost 2 bases; unmatched junction nucleotides: 8. This CDR3 is built from 17 residues. CDR3 coding DNA: TGTGCCAGCAGTGACGGGACTAGCGGGGTACTACAAGAGACCCAGTACTTC. This sequence encodes CASSDGTSGVLQETQYF.

This clonotype was observed many times. V usage is TRBV24-1 and J usage is TRBJ2-5; 9 bases align to TRBD2. The CDR3 is 15 amino acids. Germline V gives CDR1 KGHDR, CDR2 SFDVKD. The V and J ends lost 3 bases and 5 bases, in that order; junction bases with no gene match: 6. The CDR3 here is CATSDRRTSEETQYF. The CDR3 region has the DNA TGTGCCACCAGTGATCGGAGGACTAGCGAGGAGACCCAGTACTTC.

The chain combines TRBV7-2 with TRBJ1-3; 7 nucleotides align to TRBD1. After removal of 4 bases from V and 8 bases from J, the junction contained 8 bases not matched to a gene. Germline V gene lookup returns CDR1 SGHTA and CDR2 FQGNSA. The CDR3 contains 14 residues. CDR3 coding DNA: TGTGCCAGCAGCTCCAACAGGGGAGGTCACACCATATATTTT. Translation: CASSSNRGGHTIYF.

This clonotype has only a few counts. The V gene is TRBV27, the J gene TRBJ2-5; TRBD2 agrees at 14 bases. This CDR3 spans 17 amino acids. The V segment lost 6 bases and the J segment 0 bases; nucleotides outside the gene matches: 6. CDR1 and CDR2 (germline): MNHEY, SMNVEV (reference sequence). CDR3 region: CASSRTSGRLNQETQYF. CDR3 coding DNA: TGTGCCAGCAGCCGGACTAGCGGGAGGCTAAACCAAGAGACCCAGTACTTC.

This clonotype was observed at least ten times. The V gene is TRBV20-1, the J gene TRBJ1-5, with D tentatively TRBD1 (6 bases). In germline, CDR1 is DFQATT, CDR2 SNEGSKA (reference sequence). Trimming took off 0 bases at V and 10 bases at J, with 13 bases between the two ends. This CDR3 spans 13 amino acids. The CDR3 loop reads CSARDRGQTPQHF. As DNA, the CDR3 is TGCAGTGCTAGAGACAGGGGCCAAACTCCCCAGCATTTT.

The sample holds many counts of this clonotype. The chain links TRBV20-1 to TRBJ2-1; D is possibly TRBD2 (6 bases). Germline V gene data show CDR1 as DFQATT and CDR2 as SNEGSKA (reference sequence). This CDR3 is built from 15 residues. The V gene lost 1 base and the J gene lost 1 base, with 11 bases spanning the gap. The CDR3 sequence: CSARVQAGSYNEQFF. The CDR3 bases are TGCAGTGCTAGAGTACAGGCGGGATCCTACAATGAGCAGTTCTTC.

Many counts were recorded for this clonotype. This rearrangement joins TRBV20-1 to TRBJ2-7, with D hard to call. The ends were cut back, 7 bases at V and 7 bases at J, with 14 bases in the middle. The germline gives CDR1 DFQATT, CDR2 SNEGSKA (reference sequence). The CDR3 loop spans 11 amino acids. The CDR3 coding sequence is TGCAGTGTACCCACCATGAGGGAGCAGTACTTC. Translation gives CSVPTMREQYF.

A note on this clonotype: Since a much larger clone is just one base distant, this may be a read error. The chain has TRBV5-5 and TRBJ1-2, with D perhaps matching TRBD1 (5 bases). CDR1 and CDR2 (germline): SGHKS, YYEKEE (reference sequence). This CDR3 comprises 15 residues. The V end was cut by 0 bases, the J end by 4 bases, with 13 bases between. The CDR3 protein is CASSLGQRRSYGYTF. DNA of the CDR3: TGTGCCAGCAGCTTGGGACAGAGGCGCAGCTATGGCTACACCTTC.

At least ten counts were recorded for this clonotype. The chain recombines TRBV7-3 with TRBJ2-1; a possible D gene is TRBD1 (7 bases). CDR3 length equals 14 residues. Germline values: CDR1 SGHTA, CDR2 FQGTGA. The V and J ends lost 5 bases and 4 bases respectively, with 12 bases between them. Here the CDR3 DNA reads TGTGCCAGCAGCCCCGGGGGACAGTACAATGAGCAGTTCTTC. Translation: CASSPGGQYNEQFF. The full variable domain, completed using reference TRBV7-3 and TRBJ2-1, is GAGVSQTPSNKVTEKGKYVELRCDPISGHTALYWYRQSLGQGPEFLIYFQGTGAADDSGLPNDRFFAVRPEGSVSTLKIQRTERGDSAVYLCASSPGGQYNEQFFGPGTRLTVL.